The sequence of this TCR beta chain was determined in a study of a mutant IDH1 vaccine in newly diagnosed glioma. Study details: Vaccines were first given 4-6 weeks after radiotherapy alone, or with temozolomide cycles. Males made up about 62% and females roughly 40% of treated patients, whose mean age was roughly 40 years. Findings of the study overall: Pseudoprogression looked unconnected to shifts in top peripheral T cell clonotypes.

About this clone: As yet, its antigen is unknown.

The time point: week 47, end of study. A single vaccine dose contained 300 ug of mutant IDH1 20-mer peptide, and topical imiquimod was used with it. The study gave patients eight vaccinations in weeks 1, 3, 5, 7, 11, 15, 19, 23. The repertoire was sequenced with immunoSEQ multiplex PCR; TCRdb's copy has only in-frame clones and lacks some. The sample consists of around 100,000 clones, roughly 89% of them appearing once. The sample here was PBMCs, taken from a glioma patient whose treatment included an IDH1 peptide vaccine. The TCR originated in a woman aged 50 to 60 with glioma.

DNA for the CDR3: TGTGCCAGCAGCCCAGGGTCGAACACTGAAGCTTTCTTT. Its protein is CASSPGSNTEAFF. The rearrangement uses TRBV7-3 and TRBJ1-1; TRBD1 might be the D (5 bases). The V end lost 5 bases, the J end lost 1 base, and 8 bases lay between the germline ends. The CDR3 is 13 residues long. Looked up from germline, CDR1 is SGHTA and CDR2 is FQGTGA.